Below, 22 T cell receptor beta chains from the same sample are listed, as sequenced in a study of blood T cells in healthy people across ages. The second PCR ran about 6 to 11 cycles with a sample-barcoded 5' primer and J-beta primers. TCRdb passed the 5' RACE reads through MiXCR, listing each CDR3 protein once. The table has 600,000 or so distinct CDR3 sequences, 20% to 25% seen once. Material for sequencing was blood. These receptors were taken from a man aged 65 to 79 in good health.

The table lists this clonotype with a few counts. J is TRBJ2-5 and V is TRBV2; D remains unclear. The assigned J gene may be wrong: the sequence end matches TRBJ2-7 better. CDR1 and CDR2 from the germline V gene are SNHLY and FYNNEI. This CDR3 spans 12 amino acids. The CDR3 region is CASRKDLNEQYF. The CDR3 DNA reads TGTGCCAGCAGAAAGGATCTCAACGAGCAGTACTTC.

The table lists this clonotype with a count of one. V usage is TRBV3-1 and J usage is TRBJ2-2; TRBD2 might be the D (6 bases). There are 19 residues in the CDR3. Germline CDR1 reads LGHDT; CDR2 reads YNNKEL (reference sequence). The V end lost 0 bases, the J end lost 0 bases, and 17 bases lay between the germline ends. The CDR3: CASSQDRTGLAPNTGELFF. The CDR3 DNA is TGTGCCAGCAGCCAAGATAGAACTGGGCTAGCGCCGAACACCGGGGAGCTGTTTTTT.

The CDR3 protein is CASMAPFSEQFF. CDR3 DNA: TGTGCCAGCATGGCCCCTTTCTCTGAGCAGTTCTTC. The gene calls are TRBV28 and TRBJ2-1, with D unclear. The CDR3 spans 12 residues. Germline V gene sequence: CDR1 MDHEN, CDR2 SYDVKM. With 7 bases removed from V and 9 bases from J, the gap between germline ends came to 13 bases.

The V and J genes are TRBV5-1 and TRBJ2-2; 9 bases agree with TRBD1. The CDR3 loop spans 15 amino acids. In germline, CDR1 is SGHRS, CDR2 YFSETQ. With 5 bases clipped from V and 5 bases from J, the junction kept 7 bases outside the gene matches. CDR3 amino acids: CASRSGTGQTGELFF. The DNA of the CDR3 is TGCGCCAGCAGATCTGGGACAGGGCAAACCGGGGAGCTGTTTTTT.

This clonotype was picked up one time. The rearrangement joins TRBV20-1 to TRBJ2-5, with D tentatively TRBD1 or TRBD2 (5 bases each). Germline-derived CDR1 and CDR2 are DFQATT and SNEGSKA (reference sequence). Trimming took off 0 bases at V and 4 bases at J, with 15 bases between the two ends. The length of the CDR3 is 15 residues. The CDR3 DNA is TGCAGTGCTAGAGATTTTCGGGGAAGGGGAGAGACCCAGTACTTC. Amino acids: CSARDFRGRGETQYF.

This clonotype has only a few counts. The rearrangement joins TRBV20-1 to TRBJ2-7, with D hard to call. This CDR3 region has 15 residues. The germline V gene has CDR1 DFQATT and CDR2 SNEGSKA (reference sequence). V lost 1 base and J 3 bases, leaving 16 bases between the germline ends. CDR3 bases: TGCAGTGCTAGAGGTACCGGGCAGGCCAACTACGAGCAGTACTTC. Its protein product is CSARGTGQANYEQYF.

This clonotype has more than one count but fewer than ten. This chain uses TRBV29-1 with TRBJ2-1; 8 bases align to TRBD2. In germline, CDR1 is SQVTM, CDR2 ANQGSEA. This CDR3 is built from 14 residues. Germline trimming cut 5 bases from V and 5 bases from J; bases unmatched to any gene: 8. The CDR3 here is CSVSGLDSHNEQFF. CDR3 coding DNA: TGCAGCGTTTCGGGACTAGATTCCCACAATGAGCAGTTCTTC.

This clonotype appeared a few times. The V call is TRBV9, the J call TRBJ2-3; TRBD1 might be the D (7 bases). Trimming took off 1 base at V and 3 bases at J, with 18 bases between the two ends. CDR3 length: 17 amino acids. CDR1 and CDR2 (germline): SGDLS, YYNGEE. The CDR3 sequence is CASSVRGGGDPTDTQYF. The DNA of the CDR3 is TGTGCCAGCAGCGTAAGAGGAGGGGGCGATCCTACAGATACGCAGTATTTT. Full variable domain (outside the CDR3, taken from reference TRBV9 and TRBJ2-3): DSGVTQTPKHLITATGQRVTLRCSPRSGDLSVYWYQQSLDQGLQFLIQYYNGEERAKGNILERFSAQQFPDLHSELNLSSLELGDSALYFCASSVRGGGDPTDTQYFGPGTRLTVL.

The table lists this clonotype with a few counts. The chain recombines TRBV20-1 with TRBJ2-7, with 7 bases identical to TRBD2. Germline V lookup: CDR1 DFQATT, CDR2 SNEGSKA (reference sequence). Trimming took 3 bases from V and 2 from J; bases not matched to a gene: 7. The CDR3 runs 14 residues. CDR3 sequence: CSASAAGDPYEQYF. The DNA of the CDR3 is TGCAGTGCTAGTGCCGCGGGAGATCCCTACGAGCAGTACTTC.

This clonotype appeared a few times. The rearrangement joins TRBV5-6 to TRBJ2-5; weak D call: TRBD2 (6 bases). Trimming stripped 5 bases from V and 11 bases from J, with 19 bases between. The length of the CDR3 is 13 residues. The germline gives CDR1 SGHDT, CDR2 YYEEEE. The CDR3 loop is CASRPSAGRMQYF. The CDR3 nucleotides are TGTGCCAGCAGGCCATCCGCGGGACGAATGCAGTACTTC.

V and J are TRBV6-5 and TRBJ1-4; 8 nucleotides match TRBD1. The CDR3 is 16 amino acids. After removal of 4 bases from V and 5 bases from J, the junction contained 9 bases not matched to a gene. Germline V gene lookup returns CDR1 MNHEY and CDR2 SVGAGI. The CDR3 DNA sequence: TGTGCCAGCAGTTGGACAGGGACGTCAGGGAATGAAAAACTGTTTTTT. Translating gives CASSWTGTSGNEKLFF.

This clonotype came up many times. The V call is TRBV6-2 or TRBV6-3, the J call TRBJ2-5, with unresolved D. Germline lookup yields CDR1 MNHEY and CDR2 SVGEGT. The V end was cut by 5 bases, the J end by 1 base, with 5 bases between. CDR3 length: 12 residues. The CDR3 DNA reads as TGTGCCAGCAGTGCATTCCAAGAGACCCAGTACTTC. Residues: CASSAFQETQYF.

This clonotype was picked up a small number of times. The chain's CDR3 is CASSQETGVLYF. The CDR3 DNA reads TGCGCCAGCAGCCAAGAAACGGGAGTTCTGTACTTC. This rearrangement joins TRBV4-1 to TRBJ2-7; tentatively, D is TRBD2 (6 bases). The CDR3 consists of 12 residues. Germline CDR1 is MGHRA and CDR2 is YSYEKL. V gave up 0 bases and J gave up 12 bases, with 12 bases separating them.

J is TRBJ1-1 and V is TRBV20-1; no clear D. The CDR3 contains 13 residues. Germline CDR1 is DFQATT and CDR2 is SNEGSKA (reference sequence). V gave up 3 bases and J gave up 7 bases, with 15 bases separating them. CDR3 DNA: TGCAGTGCTAGGGTGGACCCCTCGAGTGAAGCTTTCTTT. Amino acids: CSARVDPSSEAFF.

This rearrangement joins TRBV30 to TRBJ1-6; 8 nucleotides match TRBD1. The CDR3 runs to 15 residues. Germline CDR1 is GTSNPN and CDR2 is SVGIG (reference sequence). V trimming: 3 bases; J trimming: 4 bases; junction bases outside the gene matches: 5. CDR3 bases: TGTGCCTGGAGGGACAGGGCGGGATATAATTCACCCCTCCACTTT. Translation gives CAWRDRAGYNSPLHF.

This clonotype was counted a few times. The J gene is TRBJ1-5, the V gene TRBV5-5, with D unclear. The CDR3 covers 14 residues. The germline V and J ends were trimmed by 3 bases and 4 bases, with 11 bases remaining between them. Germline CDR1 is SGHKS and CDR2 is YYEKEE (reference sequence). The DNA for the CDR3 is TGTGCCAGCAGCTCGACGCTAGGGAATCAGCCCCAGCATTTT. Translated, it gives CASSSTLGNQPQHF.

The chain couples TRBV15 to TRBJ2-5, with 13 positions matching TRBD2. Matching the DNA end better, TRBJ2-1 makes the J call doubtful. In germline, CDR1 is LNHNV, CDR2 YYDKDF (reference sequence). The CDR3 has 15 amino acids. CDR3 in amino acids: CATSRDRLAGGEQFF. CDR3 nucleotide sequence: TGTGCCACCAGCAGAGATAGACTAGCGGGAGGAGAGCAGTTCTTC.

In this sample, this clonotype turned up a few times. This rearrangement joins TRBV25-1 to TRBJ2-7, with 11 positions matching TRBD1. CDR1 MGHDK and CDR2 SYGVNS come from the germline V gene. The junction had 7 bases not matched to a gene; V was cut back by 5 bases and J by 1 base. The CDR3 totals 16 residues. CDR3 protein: CASSRGQGALSYEQYF. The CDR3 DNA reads TGTGCCAGCAGTAGAGGACAGGGGGCACTGTCCTACGAGCAGTACTTC.

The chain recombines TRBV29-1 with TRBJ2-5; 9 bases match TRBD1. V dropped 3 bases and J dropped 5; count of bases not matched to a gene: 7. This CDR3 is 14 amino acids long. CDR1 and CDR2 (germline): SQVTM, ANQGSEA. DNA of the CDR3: TGCAGCGTTGATGGGACAGGGAGTAGGGAGACCCAGTACTTC. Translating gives CSVDGTGSRETQYF. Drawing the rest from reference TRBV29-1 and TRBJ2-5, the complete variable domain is SAVISQKPSRDICQRGTSLTIQCQVDSQVTMMFWYRQQPGQSLTLIATANQGSEATYESGFVIDKFPISRPNLTFSTLTVSNMSPEDSSIYLCSVDGTGSRETQYFGPGTRLLVL.

DNA of the CDR3: TGCGCCAGCAGCCTACAGGGGCCCAGCTCCTACGAGCAGTACTTC. It codes for CASSLQGPSSYEQYF. The chain recombines TRBV4-1 with TRBJ2-7; 7 positions agree with TRBD1. The CDR3 extends over 15 amino acids. Germline CDR1 reads MGHRA; CDR2 reads YSYEKL. Germline trimming cut 4 bases from V and 0 bases from J; bases unmatched to any gene: 6.

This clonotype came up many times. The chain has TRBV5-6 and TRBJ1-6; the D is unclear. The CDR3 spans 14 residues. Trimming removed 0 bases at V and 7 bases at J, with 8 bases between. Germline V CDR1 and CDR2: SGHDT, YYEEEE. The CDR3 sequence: CASSLGTENSPLHF. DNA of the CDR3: TGTGCCAGCAGCTTGGGGACGGAAAATTCACCCCTCCACTTT.

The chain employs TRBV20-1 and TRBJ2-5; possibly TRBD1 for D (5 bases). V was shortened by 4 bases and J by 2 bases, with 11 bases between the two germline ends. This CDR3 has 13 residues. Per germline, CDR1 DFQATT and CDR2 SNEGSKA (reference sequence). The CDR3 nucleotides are TGCAGTGCTACAAGGGGCTTACAAGAGACCCAGTACTTC. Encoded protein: CSATRGLQETQYF.